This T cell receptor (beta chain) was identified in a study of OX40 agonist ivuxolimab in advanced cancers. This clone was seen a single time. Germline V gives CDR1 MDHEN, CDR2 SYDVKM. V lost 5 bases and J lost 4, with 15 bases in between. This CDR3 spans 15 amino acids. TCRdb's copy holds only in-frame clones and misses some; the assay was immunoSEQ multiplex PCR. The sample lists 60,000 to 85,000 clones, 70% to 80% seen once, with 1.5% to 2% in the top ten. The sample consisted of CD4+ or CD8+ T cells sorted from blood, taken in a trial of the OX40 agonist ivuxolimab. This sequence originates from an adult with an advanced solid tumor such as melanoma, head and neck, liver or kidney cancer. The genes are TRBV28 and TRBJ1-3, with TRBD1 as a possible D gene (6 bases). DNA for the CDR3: TGTGCCAGCAGTATAGACAGGATCTGGGGAAACACCATATATTTT. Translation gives CASSIDRIWGNTIYF.